This T cell receptor (beta chain) came from a study of T cell responses to AZD1222 COVID-19 vaccine. Study-level points and caveats: Nearly half of the spike-specific TCRs reportedly recognize variant regions that carry no mutations.

The CDR3 totals 15 residues. Unmatched junction bases numbered 9, after V lost 7 bases and J lost 4 bases. The germline V gene encodes CDR1 MNHEY and CDR2 SMNVEV (reference sequence). Second-dose intervals near 4 or 12 weeks were combined. Regarding this clone: What it recognizes is unknown.

TCRdb's copy holds only in-frame clones and misses some; the assay was immunoSEQ multiplex PCR. The data hold about 130,000 clones, with approximately 85% observed a single time. The specimen comprised peripheral blood, sampled 28 days after the second AZD1222 dose. The TCR sequence derives from an adult who received the AZD1222 COVID-19 vaccine. This chain links TRBV27 with TRBJ2-1, with 8 nucleotides matching TRBD1. CDR3: CASTDRGGVYNEQFF. The CDR3 nucleotides read TGTGCCAGCACCGACAGGGGAGGAGTGTACAATGAGCAGTTCTTC.